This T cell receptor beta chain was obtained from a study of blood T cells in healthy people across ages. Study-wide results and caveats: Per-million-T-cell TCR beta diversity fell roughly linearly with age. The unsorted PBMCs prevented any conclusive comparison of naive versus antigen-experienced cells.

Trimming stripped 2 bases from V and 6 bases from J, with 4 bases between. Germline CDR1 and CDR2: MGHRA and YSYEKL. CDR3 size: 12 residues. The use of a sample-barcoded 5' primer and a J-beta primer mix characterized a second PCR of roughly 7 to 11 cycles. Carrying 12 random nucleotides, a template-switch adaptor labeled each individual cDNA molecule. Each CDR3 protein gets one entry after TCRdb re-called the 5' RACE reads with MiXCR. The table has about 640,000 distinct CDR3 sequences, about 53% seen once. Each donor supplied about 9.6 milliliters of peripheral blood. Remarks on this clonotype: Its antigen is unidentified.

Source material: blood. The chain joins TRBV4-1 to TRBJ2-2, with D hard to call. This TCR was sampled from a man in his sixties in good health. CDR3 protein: CASSQRAGELFF. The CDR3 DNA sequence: TGCGCCAGCAGCCAAAGGGCCGGGGAGCTGTTTTTT.